Given below is one TCR beta chain in context. The antigen remains undetermined. Data came from immunoSEQ multiplex PCR; TCRdb stores just in-frame clones and leaves some out. The table has tens of thousands of clones, approximately 83% seen once. This entry is derived from a study of T cell responses to AZD1222 COVID-19 vaccine. Whole-study findings and limits: Among the donors, most were white British and more were female, and clonal diversity was possibly underestimated.

Trimming removed 6 bases from V and 0 bases from J, with 8 bases in between. The CDR3 consists of 13 residues. The receptor was isolated from an adult in good health. The sample here was peripheral blood, taken on day 0 of AZD1222 vaccination. V gene TRBV12-3 or TRBV12-4 combines with J gene TRBJ1-1; D is uncertain. In DNA form, the CDR3 reads TGTGCCAGCAGCTACTTCATGAACACTGAAGCTTTCTTT. Residues: CASSYFMNTEAFF.